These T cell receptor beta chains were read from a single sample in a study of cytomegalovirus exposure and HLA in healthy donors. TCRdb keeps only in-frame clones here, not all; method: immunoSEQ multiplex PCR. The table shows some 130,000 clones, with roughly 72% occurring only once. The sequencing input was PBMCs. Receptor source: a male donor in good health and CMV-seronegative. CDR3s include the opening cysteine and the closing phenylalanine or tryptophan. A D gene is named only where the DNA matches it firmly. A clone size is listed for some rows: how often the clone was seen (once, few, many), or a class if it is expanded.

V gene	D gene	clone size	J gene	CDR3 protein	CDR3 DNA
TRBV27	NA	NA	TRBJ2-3	CASSLTGRTDTQYF	TGTGCCAGCAGTTTGACAGGTCGCACAGATACGCAGTATTTT
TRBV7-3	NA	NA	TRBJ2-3	CASSPEGPLPTDTQYF	TGTGCCAGCAGCCCGGAGGGCCCACTGCCCACAGATACGCAGTATTTT
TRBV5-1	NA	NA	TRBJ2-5	CASSYKETQYF	TGCGCCAGCAGCTATAAAGAGACCCAGTACTTC
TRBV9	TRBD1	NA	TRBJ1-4	CASSSSGTGGEKLFF	TGTGCCAGCAGCTCTTCCGGGACAGGGGGCGAAAAACTGTTTTTT
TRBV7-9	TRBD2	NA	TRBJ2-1	CASSSSNSGSHNEQFF	TGTGCCAGCAGCTCCTCTAATAGCGGGAGCCACAATGAGCAGTTCTTC
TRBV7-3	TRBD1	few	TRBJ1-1	CASSLLGTGLTEAFF	TGTGCCAGCAGCTTATTGGGGACAGGGCTCACTGAAGCTTTCTTT
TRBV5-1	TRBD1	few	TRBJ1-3	CASSLGLGQGGNTIYF	TGCGCCAGCAGCTTGGGACTGGGACAGGGCGGAAACACCATATATTTT
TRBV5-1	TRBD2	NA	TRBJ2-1	CASSWTSGNRRGNEQFF	TGCGCCAGCAGCTGGACTAGCGGAAATCGCCGGGGGAATGAGCAGTTCTTC
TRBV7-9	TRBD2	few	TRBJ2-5	CASSLHERGGETQYF	TGTGCCAGCAGCTTACACGAGCGGGGGGGGGAGACCCAGTACTTC
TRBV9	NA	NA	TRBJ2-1	CASSEHHNEQFF	TGTGCCAGCAGCGAGCACCACAATGAGCAGTTCTTC
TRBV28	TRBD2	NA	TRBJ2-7	CASRSGIGYEQYF	TGTGCCAGCAGGAGCGGGATTGGGTACGAGCAGTACTTC
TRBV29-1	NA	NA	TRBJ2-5	CSVGEETQYF	TGCAGCGTCGGGGAAGAGACCCAGTACTTC
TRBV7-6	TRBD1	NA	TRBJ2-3	CASSLASQGIGDTQYF	TGTGCCAGCAGCTTAGCCTCACAGGGGATAGGAGATACGCAGTATTTT